The subject of this entry is one T cell receptor beta chain. The table lists this clone with a count of one. What antigen it recognizes has not been identified. No clone much larger than this one lies a single base away; base qualities are absent. The source of the sample is a study of blood T cell repertoires in COVID-19 (dated by TCRdb to 2018 to 2021). In the study overall: Collaborator samples came from the United States, Italy and Spain and covered acute and convalescent phases of COVID-19. Where available, HLA class I and class II types were obtained from metadata supplied by the sample provider rather than from assay-based typing. The repertoires were released in a freely available public database intended as a resource for research on the immune response to SARS-CoV-2. Nearly every sample came with metadata listing a de-identified subject ID, COVID-19 status, age in years and sex. The dataset comprised deeply sampled blood TCRbeta repertoires from subjects exposed to, actively infected with, or recovered from COVID-19. The material from the prospective study consisted of cDNA or gDNA derived from T cells, B-cell-depleted T cells, or PBMCs. Samples were obtained from the ongoing ImmuneRACE study (first 160 participants) and from over 1,000 subjects provided by 6 global collaborators.

TCRbeta CDR3 regions were amplified from genomic DNA by means of the immunoSEQ Assay, a bias-controlled multiplex PCR. For the original study's pipeline: Nucleated cell counts per sample were estimated from amplification of reference gene primers within the assay. To quantify the absolute abundance of each unique TCRbeta CDR3 rearrangement, sequence reads were collapsed and filtered. For each sample, productive Simpson clonality was calculated as the square root of Simpson's diversity index over productive rearrangements. Sourced from immuneACCESS, this table was stored by TCRdb with only in-frame sequences that have V and J called. A share of the clones is absent; for the studies checked, an unresolved V gene accounts for under half, and the remainder has no known explanation. The V and J calls and clone size were taken over from that table, and D and trimming were inferred from the DNA. The sample includes 150,000 to 200,000 clones, with around 88% observed a single time. About 8.6% of the sample is taken by the ten largest.

In the prospective study, participants were about 18 to 95 years old, resided in approximately 25 geographic areas of the United States, and were enrolled through a virtual design. Cohort assignment in the prospective study relied on participant-reported clinical history from a screening survey and a study questionnaire. For ImmuneRACE Cohort 3, a participant was defined as recovered based on two consecutive negative NP/OP PCR tests, clearance by a healthcare professional, or resolution of symptoms. In the prospective study, mobile phlebotomists collected whole blood, serum and a nasopharyngeal or oropharyngeal swab from each participant. Participants in the prospective study had the option to provide additional blood draws and questionnaires over a roughly 2-month period. Before DNA extraction, prospective study blood samples were shipped either frozen or at room temperature. CDR1 and CDR2 are read off the germline V gene as SQVTM and ANQGSEA. The cysteine opens and the phenylalanine closes a CDR3 of 12 amino acids. The kept DNA is CDR3 alone, 36 bases in frame from the first base. V drops 4 bases and J drops 3 bases, leaving 10 bases in between.

What the study reported, not specific to this receptor: How much clinical and demographic metadata was included differed by source and by participant, and the metadata was provided uncurated.

Sample: PBMCs or T cells enriched from blood (not recorded which). The chain was built from TRBV29-1 and TRBJ2-7; no D gene can be assigned with confidence. The receptor was isolated from a woman in her twenties or thirties who had recovered from COVID-19. The CDR3 here reads CSVAGIHYEQYF. The nucleotide sequence is given as TGCAGCGTTGCTGGCATCCACTACGAGCAGTACTTC.